This T cell receptor (beta chain) was recovered during a study of T cells expressing NK-cell markers. The wider study: One of the eight sequenced donors was seronegative, whereas the other seven were HCMV-seropositive.

UMIs were included in TCR beta cDNA generated by 5'RACE template switching. TCRdb re-called the 5' RACE reads, yielding one record per CDR3 amino acid sequence without DNA. Its clone listing holds 450,000 to 600,000 distinct CDR3 sequences. Looked up from germline, CDR1 is MNHEY and CDR2 is SMNVEV (reference sequence). The CDR3 covers 16 residues. This TCR came from a man aged 18 to 29 in good health. The sequencing input was blood T cells: a sorted CD56 or NKG2C T cell subset, CD4+ or CD8+ T cells, or bulk PBMC T cells (not recorded which). The chain joins TRBV27 to TRBJ2-2; there is no DNA to check the TCRdb D call of TRBD2. The CDR3 loop reads CASSLTRVGNTGELFF.